One sample yielded the 25 T cell receptor beta chains listed below, sequenced in a study of identifying expanded T cells in peripheral blood. Profiled with immunoSEQ multiplex PCR; TCRdb holds only in-frame clones, not every one. The table includes about 90,000 clones, approximately 86% detected once. Material: blood. The receptors stem from a person aged 18 to 70 in good health.

This chain joins TRBV7-2 and TRBJ2-7; a weak D match, TRBD1 (5 bases). This CDR3 is 12 amino acids long. Deletions cut 3 bases from V and 7 bases from J, with 10 bases between. Per germline, CDR1 SGHTA and CDR2 FQGNSA. The chain's CDR3 is CASSFGQREQYF. The CDR3 DNA reads TGTGCCAGCAGCTTCGGACAAAGGGAGCAGTACTTC.

This clone was seen more than once but under ten times. The V call is TRBV5-1, the J call TRBJ2-5; D is unclear. With 0 bases removed from V and 5 bases from J, the gap between germline ends came to 20 bases. The germline gives CDR1 SGHRS, CDR2 YFSETQ. The CDR3 length is 17 residues. The CDR3 is CASSLAVSGSIGETQYF. CDR3 bases: TGCGCCAGCAGCTTGGCCGTATCCGGCTCCATCGGGGAGACCCAGTACTTC.

This sequence joins TRBV15 and TRBJ1-5; D gene uncertain. V was shortened by 0 bases and J by 1 base, with 13 bases between the two germline ends. The CDR3 is made up of 17 amino acids. Germline V gene sequence: CDR1 LNHNV, CDR2 YYDKDF (reference sequence). CDR3 bases: TGTGCCACCAGCAGAGATCTCCCCTGGGCGAGCAATCAGCCCCAGCATTTT. Amino acids: CATSRDLPWASNQPQHF.

The V call is TRBV2, the J call TRBJ1-5; D perhaps matches TRBD1 (5 bases). CDR3 length: 15 residues. Germline V CDR1 and CDR2: SNHLY, FYNNEI. V lost 3 bases and J 2 bases, leaving 11 bases between the germline ends. CDR3 nucleotide sequence: TGTGCCAGCAGTGAGGAGGGGATAGGCAATCAGCCCCAGCATTTT. It is translated as CASSEEGIGNQPQHF.

This clone was observed many times. This same CDR3 is encoded by further DNA sequences in the sample. The chain combines TRBV18 with TRBJ1-1; the D gene is possibly TRBD1 (5 bases). Germline lookup yields CDR1 KGHSH and CDR2 LQKENI. This CDR3 has 12 residues. The V gene lost 6 bases and the J gene lost 3 bases, with 8 bases spanning the gap. The CDR3 loop reads CASSLGDTEAFF. CDR3 coding DNA: TGTGCCAGCTCCCTGGGGGACACTGAAGCTTTCTTT.

The rearrangement links TRBV28 to TRBJ1-5; the D gene is possibly TRBD1 (5 bases). This CDR3 is 14 amino acids long. V was shortened by 2 bases and J by 12 bases, with 17 bases between the two germline ends. The germline gives CDR1 MDHEN, CDR2 SYDVKM. The CDR3 spells CASSLTGRIHGQHF. The CDR3 coding sequence is TGTGCCAGCAGTTTAACGGGACGGATTCATGGCCAGCATTTT. The full variable domain, with the rest looked up from reference TRBV28 and TRBJ1-5, is DVKVTQSSRYLVKRTGEKVFLECVQDMDHENMFWYRQDPGLGLRLIYFSYDVKMKEKGDIPEGYSVSREKKERFSLILESASTNQTSMYLCASSLTGRIHGQHFGDGTRLSIL.

The rearrangement uses TRBV2 and TRBJ1-5, with 7 bases matching TRBD1. V was clipped by 7 bases and J by 6 bases; unmatched bases: 6. Germline V gene sequence: CDR1 SNHLY, CDR2 FYNNEI. The CDR3 has 13 residues. CDR3 sequence reads: CASTTGTAQPQHF. In DNA, the CDR3 is TGTGCCAGCACTACGGGGACAGCTCAGCCCCAGCATTTT.

The rearrangement links TRBV6-5 to TRBJ2-7; 9 bases match TRBD1. V dropped 7 bases and J dropped 5; count of bases not matched to a gene: 12. The CDR3 spans 15 residues. Germline V gene data show CDR1 as MNHEY and CDR2 as SVGAGI. The CDR3 reads CASTNLDRGIDEQYF. The CDR3 coding sequence is TGTGCCAGCACCAACCTCGACAGGGGGATCGACGAGCAGTACTTC.

The V call is TRBV6-5, the J call TRBJ2-3, with a tentative D call TRBD1 (5 bases). V lost 0 bases to trimming and J lost 4 bases, with 14 bases between them. This CDR3 region has 16 residues. CDR1 is MNHEY and CDR2 is SVGAGI in the germline V gene. CDR3 protein: CASSYSSGFRADTQYF. For the CDR3, the DNA is TGTGCCAGCAGTTACTCATCAGGGTTCCGGGCAGATACGCAGTATTTT.

The rearrangement links TRBV18 to TRBJ2-1; D unclear. V gave up 2 bases and J gave up 5 bases, with 22 bases separating them. The CDR3 has 18 amino acids. Germline V CDR1 and CDR2: KGHSH, LQKENI. The CDR3 spells CASSPGVRPPGRNNEQFF. In DNA form, the CDR3 reads TGTGCCAGCTCACCAGGGGTAAGGCCGCCTGGGCGGAACAATGAGCAGTTCTTC.

This clone has only a few counts. V is TRBV5-1 and J is TRBJ1-6, with D unclear. The germline V and J ends were trimmed by 4 bases and 8 bases, with 10 bases remaining between them. The CDR3 consists of 13 residues. Germline V lookup: CDR1 SGHRS, CDR2 YFSETQ. CDR3 region: CASSLRPDSPLHF. The CDR3 bases are TGCGCCAGCAGCCTCCGACCCGATTCACCCCTCCACTTT.

The chain combines TRBV19 with TRBJ1-1; D not certain. Trimming left V 4 bases short and J 1 base short, with 10 bases between. CDR1 is LNHDA, CDR2 SQIVND, per germline (reference sequence). CDR3 length: 14 amino acids. Written as DNA, the CDR3 is TGTGCCAGTAGTAAGCAGCGAGCGAACACTGAAGCTTTCTTT. Translation gives CASSKQRANTEAFF.

The gene calls are TRBV19 and TRBJ2-3, with 10 positions matching TRBD2. The CDR3 runs to 20 residues. CDR1 LNHDA and CDR2 SQIVND come from the germline V gene (reference sequence). The V and J ends lost 0 bases and 1 base, in that order; junction bases with no gene match: 13. CDR3: CASSIDPLSSGGPRTDTQYF. The DNA for the CDR3 is TGTGCCAGTAGTATAGACCCCTTATCTAGCGGGGGCCCGCGCACAGATACGCAGTATTTT.

V gene TRBV30 combines with J gene TRBJ1-1, with D unclear. V lost 2 bases to trimming and J lost 4 bases, with 23 bases between them. CDR1 is GTSNPN, CDR2 SVGIG, per germline (reference sequence). The CDR3 is 17 amino acids. CDR3 residues: CAWSSTRTFRATTEAFF. CDR3 nucleotide sequence: TGTGCCTGGAGTAGTACCCGAACATTTAGAGCGACCACTGAAGCTTTCTTT. The whole variable domain, remainder taken from reference TRBV30 and TRBJ1-1, is SQTIHQWPATLVQPVGSPLSLECTVEGTSNPNLYWYRQAAGRGLQLLFYSVGIGQISSEVPQNLSASRPQDRQFILSSKKLLLSDSGFYLCAWSSTRTFRATTEAFFGQGTRLTVV.

This chain uses TRBV4-1 with TRBJ1-5, with D possibly matching TRBD1 (5 bases). The germline V gene encodes CDR1 MGHRA and CDR2 YSYEKL. Trimming removed 0 bases from V and 0 bases from J, with 12 bases in between. The length of the CDR3 is 17 residues. Written as DNA, the CDR3 is TGCGCCAGCAGCCAAGATTTAATAACAGGTAGCAATCAGCCCCAGCATTTT. Encoded protein: CASSQDLITGSNQPQHF.

The chain employs TRBV4-2 and TRBJ1-2; TRBD1 agrees at 8 bases. Germline CDR1 and CDR2: LGHNA and YNFKEQ. The CDR3 loop spans 15 amino acids. V shed 4 bases and J 8 bases; nucleotides not matched to a gene: 12. The CDR3, as DNA: TGTGCCAGCAGCCCCCCGACAGGGGAAGAGAGAGGCTACACCTTC. This sequence encodes CASSPPTGEERGYTF.

This clone was observed a few times. Additional DNA sequences in this sample encode the identical CDR3. The chain is built from TRBV5-1 and TRBJ1-2, with D tentatively TRBD1 (6 bases). This CDR3 is built from 14 residues. CDR1 SGHRS and CDR2 YFSETQ come from the germline V gene. The V end was cut by 1 base, the J end by 3 bases, with 10 bases between. CDR3: CASSLPSGDYGYTF. CDR3 coding DNA: TGCGCCAGCAGCTTGCCATCAGGGGACTATGGCTACACCTTC. The entire variable domain, with the rest obtained from reference TRBV5-1 and TRBJ1-2, is as follows: KAGVTQTPRYLIKTRGQQVTLSCSPISGHRSVSWYQQTPGQGLQFLFEYFSETQRNKGNFPGRFSGRQFSNSRSEMNVSTLELGDSALYLCASSLPSGDYGYTFGSGTRLTVV.

The chain combines TRBV9 with TRBJ2-3; 12 bases fit TRBD2. Germline values: CDR1 SGDLS, CDR2 YYNGEE. V lost 3 bases to trimming and J lost 4 bases; unmatched junction nucleotides: 6. CDR3 length equals 16 residues. The CDR3 bases are TGTGCCAGCAGCGCGGCTCTAGCGGGGGGGGCAGATACGCAGTATTTT. This encodes CASSAALAGGADTQYF.

V is TRBV2 and J is TRBJ1-1; D gene uncertain. Deletions cut 7 bases from V and 5 bases from J, with 20 bases between. This CDR3 region has 15 residues. Looked up from germline, CDR1 is SNHLY and CDR2 is FYNNEI. The CDR3 nucleotides are TGTGCCAGCATAGAAGAGGATATAGTAAGGACTGAAGCTTTCTTT. It encodes CASIEEDIVRTEAFF.

The chain recombines TRBV21-1 with TRBJ1-5; TRBD1 is taken as the D call from the table, unchecked against the DNA. TRBV21-1 is described as a pseudogene. The CDR3 has 17 amino acids. The CDR3 sequence: CASSKARTVSSNQPQHF. The CDR3 region has the DNA TGTGCCAGCAGCAAAGCTCGAACAGTGTCAAGCAATCAGCCCCAGCATTTT.

The V call is TRBV28, the J call TRBJ2-2; no clear D gene. The CDR3 is made up of 11 amino acids. V lost 5 bases, J lost 7 bases, and 5 bases lay in between. In germline, CDR1 is MDHEN, CDR2 SYDVKM. The CDR3 loop reads CASSIYGELFF. In DNA form, the CDR3 reads TGTGCCAGCAGTATATACGGGGAGCTGTTTTTT. Full variable domain (missing parts from reference TRBV28 and TRBJ2-2): DVKVTQSSRYLVKRTGEKVFLECVQDMDHENMFWYRQDPGLGLRLIYFSYDVKMKEKGDIPEGYSVSREKKERFSLILESASTNQTSMYLCASSIYGELFFGEGSRLTVL.

The chain is built from TRBV7-9 and TRBJ2-2, with D maybe TRBD1 (6 bases). The CDR3 is made up of 18 amino acids. V lost 10 bases and J lost 2, with 26 bases in between. Germline assignment: CDR1 SEHNR and CDR2 FQNEAQ (reference sequence). DNA of the CDR3: TGTGCCACCCAACCCCGACAGGCGAACTCTTTAAACACCGGGGAGCTGTTTTTT. Its protein product is CATQPRQANSLNTGELFF.

The rearrangement joins TRBV10-3 to TRBJ2-7; 8 nucleotides agree with TRBD1. The junction had 8 bases not matched to a gene; V was cut back by 6 bases and J by 4 bases. This CDR3 comprises 14 residues. Germline V CDR1 and CDR2: ENHRY, SYGVKD. CDR3 loop: CAISGTGKRYEQYF. DNA of the CDR3: TGTGCCATCAGCGGGACAGGTAAAAGGTACGAGCAGTACTTC.

The chain couples TRBV27 to TRBJ2-1; unclear D gene. CDR3 length: 15 residues. CDR1 MNHEY and CDR2 SMNVEV come from the germline V gene (reference sequence). The V and J ends lost 8 bases and 5 bases respectively, with 19 bases between them. CDR3 sequence: CASGQLRSPNNEQFF. In nucleotides, the CDR3 is TGTGCCAGCGGCCAACTGAGGTCGCCTAACAATGAGCAGTTCTTC.

The V call is TRBV7-8, the J call TRBJ1-2, with TRBD1 matching over 8 bases. V lost 5 bases to trimming and J lost 4 bases; unmatched junction nucleotides: 9. The germline CDR1 and CDR2 sequences are SGHVS and FQNEAQ. The CDR3 sequence is 15 residues long. The CDR3 is CASSPNTGGGYGYTF. CDR3 nucleotide sequence: TGTGCCAGCAGCCCAAATACAGGGGGGGGCTATGGCTACACCTTC. Full variable domain (rest looked up from reference TRBV7-8 and TRBJ1-2): GAGVSQSPRYKVAKRGQDVALRCDPISGHVSLFWYQQALGQGPEFLTYFQNEAQLDKSGLPSDRFFAERPEGSVSTLKIQRTQQEDSAVYLCASSPNTGGGYGYTFGSGTRLTVV.